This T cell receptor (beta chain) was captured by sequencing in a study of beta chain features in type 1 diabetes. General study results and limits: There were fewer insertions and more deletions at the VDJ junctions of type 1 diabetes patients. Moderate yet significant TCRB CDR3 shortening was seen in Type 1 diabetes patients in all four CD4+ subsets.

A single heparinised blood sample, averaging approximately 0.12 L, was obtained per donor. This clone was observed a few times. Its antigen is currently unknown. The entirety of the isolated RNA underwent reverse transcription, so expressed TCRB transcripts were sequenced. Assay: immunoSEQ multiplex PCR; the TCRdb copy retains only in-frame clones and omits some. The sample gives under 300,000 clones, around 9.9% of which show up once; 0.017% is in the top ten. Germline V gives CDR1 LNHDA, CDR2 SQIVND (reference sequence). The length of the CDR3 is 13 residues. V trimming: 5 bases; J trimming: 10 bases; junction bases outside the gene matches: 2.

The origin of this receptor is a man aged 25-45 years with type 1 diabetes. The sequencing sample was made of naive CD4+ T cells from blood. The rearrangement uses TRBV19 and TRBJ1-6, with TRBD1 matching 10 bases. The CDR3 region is CASSGQGGSPLHF. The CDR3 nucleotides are TGTGCCAGTAGTGGACAGGGGGGATCACCCCTCCACTTT. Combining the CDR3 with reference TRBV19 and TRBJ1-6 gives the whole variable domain DGGITQSPKYLFRKEGQNVTLSCEQNLNHDAMYWYRQDPGQGLRLIYYSQIVNDFQKGDIAEGYSVSREKKESFPLTVTSAQKNPTAFYLCASSGQGGSPLHFGNGTRLTVT.